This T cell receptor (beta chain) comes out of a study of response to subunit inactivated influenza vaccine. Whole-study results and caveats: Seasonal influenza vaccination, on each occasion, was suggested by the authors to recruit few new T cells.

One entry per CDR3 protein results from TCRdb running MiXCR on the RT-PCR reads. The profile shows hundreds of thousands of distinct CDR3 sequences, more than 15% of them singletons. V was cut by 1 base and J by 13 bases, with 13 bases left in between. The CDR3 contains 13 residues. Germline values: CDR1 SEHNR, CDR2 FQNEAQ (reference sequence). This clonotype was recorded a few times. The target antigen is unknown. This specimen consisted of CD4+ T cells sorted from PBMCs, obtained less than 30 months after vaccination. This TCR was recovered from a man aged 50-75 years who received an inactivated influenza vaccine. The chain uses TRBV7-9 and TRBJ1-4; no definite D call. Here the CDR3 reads CASSLDLFSALFF. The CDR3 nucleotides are TGTGCCAGCAGCTTAGACTTATTCTCCGCACTGTTTTTT.